This TCR beta chain appears in the sequencing data of a study of T-cell memory formation after mild COVID-19. This clonotype was found a few times. Germline V lookup: CDR1 KGHSH, CDR2 LQKENI. V lost 2 bases and J lost 1, with 9 bases in between. The length of the CDR3 is 14 residues. Amplification by 5'RACE using constant-segment primers produced TCR alpha and TCR beta cDNA libraries that carried sample barcodes and UMIs. TCRdb processed the 5' RACE reads anew with MiXCR; each CDR3 protein has one entry. The sample consists of around 510,000 distinct CDR3 sequences, about 20% of them appearing once. The sequenced sample was PBMCs or a T cell subset sorted from them (not recorded which). J is TRBJ2-7 and V is TRBV18; D remains ambiguous. The clonotype originates from an adult woman who had mild COVID-19 (a few samples of this study predate the infection). Cell type and time point are not known. The CDR3 DNA follows: TGTGCCAGCTCACCATATGACGGTTCCTACGAGCAGTACTTC. It translates to CASSPYDGSYEQYF.